This T cell receptor beta chain was obtained from a study of radiotherapy plus CTLA-4 blockade in lung cancer. Study context: Of the patients, over 15% showed objective responses and under 40% attained disease control. Study-wide results and caveats: Expansion in blood of tumor-derived TCR clones was seen after radiotherapy plus ipilimumab.

This CDR3 region has 14 residues. Germline assignment: CDR1 LNHDA and CDR2 SQIVND (reference sequence). Losses at the gene ends were 3 bases for V and 10 bases for J; bases not matched to a gene: 5. Libraries were prepared by immunoSEQ multiplex PCR; TCRdb keeps only in-frame clonotypes and omits some of them. The sample has some 78,000 clones, 70% to 90% seen once. Alongside CTLA-4 blockade with ipilimumab, patients with chemo-refractory metastatic non-small-cell lung cancer received focal radiation. Points on this clone: Antigen specificity is unknown.

The sample here was peripheral blood, taken from a patient treated with radiotherapy plus ipilimumab. The J gene is TRBJ1-6, the V gene TRBV19; 8 bases are shared with TRBD1. This clonotype originated in a human donor with non-small cell lung cancer who had stable disease on radiotherapy plus ipilimumab. In DNA, the CDR3 is TGTGCCAGTAGTATGACAGGGGCGAGCTCACCCCTCCACTTT. Its protein is CASSMTGASSPLHF.